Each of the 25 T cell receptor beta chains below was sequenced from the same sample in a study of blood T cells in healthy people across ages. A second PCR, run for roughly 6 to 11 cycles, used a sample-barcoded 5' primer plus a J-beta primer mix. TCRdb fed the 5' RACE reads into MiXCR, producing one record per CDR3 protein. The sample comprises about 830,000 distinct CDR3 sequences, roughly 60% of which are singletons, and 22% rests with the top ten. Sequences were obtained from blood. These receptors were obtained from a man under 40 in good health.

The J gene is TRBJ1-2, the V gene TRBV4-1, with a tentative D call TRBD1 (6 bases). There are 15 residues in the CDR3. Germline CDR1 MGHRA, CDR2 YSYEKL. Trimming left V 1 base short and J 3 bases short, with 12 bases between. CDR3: CASSQAGGLHYGYTF. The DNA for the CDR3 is TGCGCCAGCAGCCAAGCGGGGGGGCTTCACTATGGCTACACCTTC.

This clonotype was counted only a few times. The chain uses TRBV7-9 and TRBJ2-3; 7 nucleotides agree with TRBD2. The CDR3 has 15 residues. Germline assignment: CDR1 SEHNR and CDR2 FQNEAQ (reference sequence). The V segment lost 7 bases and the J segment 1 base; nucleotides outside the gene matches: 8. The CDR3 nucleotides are TGTGCCAGCAACAGTTGGCTAGCGGGCACAGATACGCAGTATTTT. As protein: CASNSWLAGTDTQYF.

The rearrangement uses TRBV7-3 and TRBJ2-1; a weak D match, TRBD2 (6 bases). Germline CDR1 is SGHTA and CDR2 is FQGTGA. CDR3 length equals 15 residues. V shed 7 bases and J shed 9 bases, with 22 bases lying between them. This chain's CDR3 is CASKGPGLSYGEQFF. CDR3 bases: TGTGCCAGCAAAGGACCGGGACTGTCGTACGGTGAGCAGTTCTTC.

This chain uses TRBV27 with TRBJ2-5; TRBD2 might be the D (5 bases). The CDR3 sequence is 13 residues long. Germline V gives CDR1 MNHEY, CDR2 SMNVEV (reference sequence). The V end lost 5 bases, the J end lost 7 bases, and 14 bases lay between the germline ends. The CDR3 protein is CASSQTSEGTQYF. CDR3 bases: TGTGCCAGCAGTCAAACCTCTGAGGGGACCCAGTACTTC.

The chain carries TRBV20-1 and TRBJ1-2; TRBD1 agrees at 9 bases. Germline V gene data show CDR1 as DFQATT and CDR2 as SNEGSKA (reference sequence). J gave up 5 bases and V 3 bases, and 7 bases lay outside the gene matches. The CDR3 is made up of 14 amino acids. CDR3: CSASYGTGKYGYTF. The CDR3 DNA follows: TGCAGTGCTAGCTACGGGACAGGGAAATATGGCTACACCTTC.

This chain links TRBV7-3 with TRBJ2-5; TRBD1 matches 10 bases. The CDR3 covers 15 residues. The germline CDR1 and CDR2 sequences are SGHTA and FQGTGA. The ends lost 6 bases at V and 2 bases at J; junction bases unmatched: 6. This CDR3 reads CASSTSGQGQETQYF. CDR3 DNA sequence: TGTGCCAGCAGTACATCGGGACAGGGGCAAGAGACCCAGTACTTC. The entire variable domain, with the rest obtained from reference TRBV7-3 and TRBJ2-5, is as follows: GAGVSQTPSNKVTEKGKYVELRCDPISGHTALYWYRQSLGQGPEFLIYFQGTGAADDSGLPNDRFFAVRPEGSVSTLKIQRTERGDSAVYLCASSTSGQGQETQYFGPGTRLLVL.

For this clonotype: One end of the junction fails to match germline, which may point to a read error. CDR3 residues: CASSLDVQDSYELYF. The CDR3 DNA is TGTGCCAGCAGCTTAGACGTGCAGGACTCCTACGAGCTGTACTTC. The chain is built from TRBV7-2 and TRBJ2-7; perhaps TRBD2 as D (5 bases). Germline loops: CDR1 SGHTA, CDR2 FQGNSA. The length of the CDR3 is 15 residues.

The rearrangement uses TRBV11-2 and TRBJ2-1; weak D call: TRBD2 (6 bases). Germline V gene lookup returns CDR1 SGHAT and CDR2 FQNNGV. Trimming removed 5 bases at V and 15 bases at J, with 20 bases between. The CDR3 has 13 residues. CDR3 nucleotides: TGTGCCAGCAGCCCCGAACCGGAGGGCCGGCGGTTCTTC. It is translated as CASSPEPEGRRFF.

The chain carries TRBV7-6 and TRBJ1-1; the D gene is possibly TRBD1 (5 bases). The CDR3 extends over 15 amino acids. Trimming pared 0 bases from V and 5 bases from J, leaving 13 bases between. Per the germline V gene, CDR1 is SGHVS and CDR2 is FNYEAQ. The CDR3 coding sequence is TGTGCCAGCAGCTTAGCGTCGGATTGGGGGACTGAAGCTTTCTTT. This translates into CASSLASDWGTEAFF. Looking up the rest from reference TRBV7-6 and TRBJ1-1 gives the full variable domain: GAGVSQSPRYKVTKRGQDVALRCDPISGHVSLYWYRQALGQGPEFLTYFNYEAQQDKSGLPNDRFSAERPEGSISTLTIQRTEQRDSAMYRCASSLASDWGTEAFFGQGTRLTVV.

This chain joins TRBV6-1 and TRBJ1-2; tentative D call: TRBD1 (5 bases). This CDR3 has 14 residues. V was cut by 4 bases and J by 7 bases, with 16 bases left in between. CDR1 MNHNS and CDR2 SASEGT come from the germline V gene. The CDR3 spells CASSATGTTVGYTF. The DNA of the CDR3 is TGTGCCAGCAGTGCGACCGGGACGACAGTTGGCTACACCTTC.

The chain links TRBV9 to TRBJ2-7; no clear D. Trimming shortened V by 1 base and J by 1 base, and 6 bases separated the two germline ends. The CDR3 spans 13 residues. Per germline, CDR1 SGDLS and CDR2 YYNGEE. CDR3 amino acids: CASSVNSSYEQYF. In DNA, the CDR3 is TGTGCCAGCAGCGTAAACAGTTCCTACGAGCAGTACTTC.

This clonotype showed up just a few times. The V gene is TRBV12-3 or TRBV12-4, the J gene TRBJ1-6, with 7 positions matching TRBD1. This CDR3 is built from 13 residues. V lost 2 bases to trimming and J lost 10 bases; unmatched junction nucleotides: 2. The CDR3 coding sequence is TGTGCCAGCAGTTTATCACAGGGGTCACCCCTCCACTTT. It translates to CASSLSQGSPLHF.

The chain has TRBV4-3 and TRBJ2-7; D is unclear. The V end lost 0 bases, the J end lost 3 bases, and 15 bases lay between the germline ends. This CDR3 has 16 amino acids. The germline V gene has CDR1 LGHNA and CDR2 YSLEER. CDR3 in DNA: TGCGCCAGCAGCCAAGATGGGCCCCGTGGGTTCTACGAGCAGTACTTC. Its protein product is CASSQDGPRGFYEQYF.

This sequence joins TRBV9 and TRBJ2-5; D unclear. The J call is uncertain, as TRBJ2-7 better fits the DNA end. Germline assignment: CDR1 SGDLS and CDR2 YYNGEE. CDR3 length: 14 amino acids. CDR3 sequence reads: CASSVASQATEQYF. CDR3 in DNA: TGTGCCAGCAGCGTAGCTTCCCAGGCTACCGAGCAGTACTTC.

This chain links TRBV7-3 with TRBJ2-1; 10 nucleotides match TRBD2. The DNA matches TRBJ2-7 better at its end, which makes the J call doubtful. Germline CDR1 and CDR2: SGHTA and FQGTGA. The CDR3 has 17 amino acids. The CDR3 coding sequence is TGTGCCAGCAGCCACTCCTCCGGGGGACTAGCGAGCAATGAGCAGTACTTC. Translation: CASSHSSGGLASNEQYF.

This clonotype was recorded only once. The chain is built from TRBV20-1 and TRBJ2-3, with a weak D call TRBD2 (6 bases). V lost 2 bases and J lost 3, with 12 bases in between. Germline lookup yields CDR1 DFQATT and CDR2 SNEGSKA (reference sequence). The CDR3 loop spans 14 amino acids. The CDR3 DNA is TGCAGTGCTAGAAGAGGCGGGGTTACAGATACGCAGTATTTT. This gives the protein CSARRGGVTDTQYF.

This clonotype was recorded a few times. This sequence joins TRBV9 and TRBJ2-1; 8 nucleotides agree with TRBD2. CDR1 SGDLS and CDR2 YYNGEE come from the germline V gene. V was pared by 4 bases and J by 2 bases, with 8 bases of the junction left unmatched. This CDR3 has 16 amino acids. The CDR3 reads CASSPPGRGAYNEQFF. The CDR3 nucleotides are TGTGCCAGCAGCCCCCCAGGGCGGGGGGCCTACAATGAGCAGTTCTTC.

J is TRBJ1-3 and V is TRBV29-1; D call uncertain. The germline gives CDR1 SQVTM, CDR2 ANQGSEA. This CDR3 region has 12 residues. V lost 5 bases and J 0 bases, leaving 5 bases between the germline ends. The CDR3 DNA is TGCAGCGTTTCGGACTCTGGAAACACCATATATTTT. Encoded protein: CSVSDSGNTIYF.

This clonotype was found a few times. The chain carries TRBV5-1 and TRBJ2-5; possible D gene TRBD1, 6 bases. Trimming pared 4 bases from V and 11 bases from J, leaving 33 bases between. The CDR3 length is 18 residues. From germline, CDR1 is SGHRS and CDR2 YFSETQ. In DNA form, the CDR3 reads TGCGCCAGCAGCCGAACAACCACAACGCCGGGACAACCTAAAGAGCAGTACTTC. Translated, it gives CASSRTTTTPGQPKEQYF.

In DNA, the CDR3 is TGCAGTGCTCCGGGACAGGGGCGCACCAGCTCCTACGAGCAGTACTTC. Translation gives CSAPGQGRTSSYEQYF. The V and J genes are TRBV20-1 and TRBJ2-7, with 10 positions matching TRBD1. Trimming cost V 5 bases and J 0 bases; bases outside gene matches: 10. CDR1 and CDR2 from the germline V gene are DFQATT and SNEGSKA (reference sequence). CDR3 length equals 16 residues.

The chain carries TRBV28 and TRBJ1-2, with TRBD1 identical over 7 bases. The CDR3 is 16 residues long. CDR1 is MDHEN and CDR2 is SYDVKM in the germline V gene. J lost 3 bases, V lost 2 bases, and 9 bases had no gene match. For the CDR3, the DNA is TGTGCCAGCAGTTTAAGGGCGGACAGGTTATACTATGGCTACACCTTC. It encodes CASSLRADRLYYGYTF.

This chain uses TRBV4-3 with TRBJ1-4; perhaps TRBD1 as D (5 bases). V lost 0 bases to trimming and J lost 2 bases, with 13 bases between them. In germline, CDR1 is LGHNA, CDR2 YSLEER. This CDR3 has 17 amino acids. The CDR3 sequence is CASSQDPGGGTNEKLFF. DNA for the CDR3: TGCGCCAGCAGCCAAGACCCCGGCGGGGGGACTAATGAAAAACTGTTTTTT.

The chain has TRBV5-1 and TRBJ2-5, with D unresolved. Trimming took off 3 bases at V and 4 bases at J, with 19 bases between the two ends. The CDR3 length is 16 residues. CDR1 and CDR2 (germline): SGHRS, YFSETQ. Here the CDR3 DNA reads TGCGCCAGCAGCTCGGGTAGAGGTCTTATGGGAGAGACCCAGTACTTC. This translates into CASSSGRGLMGETQYF.

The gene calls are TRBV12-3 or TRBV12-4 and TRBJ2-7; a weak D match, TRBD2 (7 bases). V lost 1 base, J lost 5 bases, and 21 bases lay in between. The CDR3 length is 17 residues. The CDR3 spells CASSLGGRGRFRDEQYF. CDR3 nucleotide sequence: TGTGCCAGCAGTTTAGGAGGGAGGGGGAGGTTTAGGGACGAGCAGTACTTC.

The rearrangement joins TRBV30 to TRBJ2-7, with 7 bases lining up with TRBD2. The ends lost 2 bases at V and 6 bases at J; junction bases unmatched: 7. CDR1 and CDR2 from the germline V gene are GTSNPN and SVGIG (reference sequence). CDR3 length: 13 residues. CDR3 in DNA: TGTGCCTGGAGTCCCGGGGGAGGGAGCGAGCAGTACTTC. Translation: CAWSPGGGSEQYF.